The 30 T cell receptor beta chains below come from one sample, sequenced in a study of sequential checkpoint blockade in melanoma. The treatment: randomized to nivolumab then ipilimumab (arm A) or the reverse (arm B). Profiling relied on immunoSEQ multiplex PCR, and the TCRdb table lists in-frame clones only, not all of them. The profile shows 7,000 to 10,000 clones, more than 55% of them singletons. Source: CD8+ T cells sorted from blood (inferred from file names), taken from a patient given nivolumab and ipilimumab in sequence. Every receptor here comes from a human patient with melanoma. Some clones in this sample may be carry-over from other donors' samples.

The V and J genes are TRBV9 and TRBJ1-4; perhaps TRBD1 as D (5 bases). Germline CDR1 is SGDLS and CDR2 is YYNGEE. Trimming stripped 1 base from V and 8 bases from J, with 12 bases between. CDR3 length equals 14 residues. The CDR3 nucleotides read TGTGCCAGCAGCGTATCCAGGGCGGGGGAAAAACTGTTTTTT. It is translated as CASSVSRAGEKLFF.

The chain is built from TRBV11-3 and TRBJ1-1, with TRBD1 as a possible D gene (6 bases). Germline CDR1 is SGHNT and CDR2 is YENEEA. Trimming shortened V by 8 bases and J by 7 bases, and 14 bases separated the two germline ends. This CDR3 has 12 residues. The CDR3 protein is CASSYGQLEAFF. DNA of the CDR3: TGTGCCAGCTCCTATGGACAGCTTGAAGCTTTCTTT. Variable domain in full (rest from reference TRBV11-3 and TRBJ1-1): EAGVVQSPRYKIIEKKQPVAFWCNPISGHNTLYWYLQNLGQGPELLIRYENEEAVDDSQLPKDRFSAERLKGVDSTLKIQPAELGDSAVYLCASSYGQLEAFFGQGTRLTVV.

The CDR3 spells CAISESWTGNEVLRNTIYF. CDR3 nucleotide sequence: TGTGCCATCAGTGAGTCCTGGACAGGGAACGAGGTCCTTCGAAACACCATATATTTT. V gene TRBV10-3 combines with J gene TRBJ1-3; 8 bases are a match to TRBD1. Germline V gene lookup returns CDR1 ENHRY and CDR2 SYGVKD. This CDR3 is built from 19 residues. Trimming took 0 bases from V and 5 from J; bases not matched to a gene: 15.

The chain recombines TRBV28 with TRBJ1-5, with 7 bases lining up with TRBD1. Germline V gene lookup returns CDR1 MDHEN and CDR2 SYDVKM. This CDR3 has 14 amino acids. V trimming: 5 bases; J trimming: 3 bases; junction bases outside the gene matches: 4. CDR3 sequence (DNA): TGTGCCAGCAGTCAGACAGGGTACAATCAGCCCCAGCATTTT. Its translation: CASSQTGYNQPQHF. The whole variable domain, remainder taken from reference TRBV28 and TRBJ1-5, is DVKVTQSSRYLVKRTGEKVFLECVQDMDHENMFWYRQDPGLGLRLIYFSYDVKMKEKGDIPEGYSVSREKKERFSLILESASTNQTSMYLCASSQTGYNQPQHFGDGTRLSIL.

This clone was seen a single time. The chain uses TRBV4-3 and TRBJ2-7; possible D gene TRBD1, 5 bases. Trimming left V 5 bases short and J 3 bases short, with 14 bases between. This CDR3 is built from 14 residues. Germline CDR1 reads LGHNA; CDR2 reads YSLEER. CDR3 nucleotide sequence: TGCGCCAGCAGCACCCAGGGTGGTGGCTACGAGCAGTACTTC. This gives the protein CASSTQGGGYEQYF.

Only a few counts were recorded for this clone. This chain joins TRBV7-9 and TRBJ2-1, with 7 bases fitting TRBD2. V shed 4 bases, J shed 0 bases, and the junction held 12 bases outside the gene matches. CDR3 length equals 18 residues. Germline-derived CDR1 and CDR2 are SEHNR and FQNEAQ (reference sequence). CDR3 coding DNA: TGTGCCAGCAGCTCTGAACAAGGAGCGGGGAGCTCCTACAATGAGCAGTTCTTC. It specifies CASSSEQGAGSSYNEQFF.

The chain has TRBV7-6 and TRBJ2-7, with D hard to call. The CDR3 sequence is 13 residues long. Germline CDR1 reads SGHVS; CDR2 reads FNYEAQ. V was cut by 1 base and J by 3 bases, with 7 bases left in between. The CDR3 DNA reads TGTGCCAGCAGCTTAGAGACGGGCTACGAGCAGTACTTC. Amino acid sequence: CASSLETGYEQYF. The entire variable domain, with the rest obtained from reference TRBV7-6 and TRBJ2-7, is as follows: GAGVSQSPRYKVTKRGQDVALRCDPISGHVSLYWYRQALGQGPEFLTYFNYEAQQDKSGLPNDRFSAERPEGSISTLTIQRTEQRDSAMYRCASSLETGYEQYFGPGTRLTVT.

The chain recombines TRBV5-2 with TRBJ2-1; the table's TRBD2 call for D was not verified on the DNA. TRBV5-2 is a known pseudogene. This CDR3 contains 13 residues. In DNA form, the CDR3 reads TGCGCCAGCAGCCAAGCGGTGTACAATGAGCAGTTCTTC. Translating gives CASSQAVYNEQFF.

The V call is TRBV6-5, the J call TRBJ2-2; 8 nucleotides match TRBD1. The V and J ends lost 5 bases and 5 bases, in that order; junction bases with no gene match: 7. The V gene's germline CDR1 is MNHEY and CDR2 SVGAGI. The CDR3 loop spans 15 amino acids. This CDR3 is CASSKGRGRTGELFF. The CDR3 DNA sequence: TGTGCCAGCAGTAAGGGCAGGGGGCGGACCGGGGAGCTGTTTTTT.

The chain couples TRBV11-2 to TRBJ1-2; D unresolved. There are 15 residues in the CDR3. Trimming shortened V by 2 bases and J by 4 bases, and 14 bases separated the two germline ends. Germline lookup yields CDR1 SGHAT and CDR2 FQNNGV. In DNA form, the CDR3 reads TGTGCCAGCAGCTTAAGGAGCCAGAACCTCTATGGCTACACCTTC. Its protein is CASSLRSQNLYGYTF.

In this sample, this clone turned up a few times. The chain joins TRBV19 to TRBJ2-7; D call uncertain. This CDR3 spans 12 amino acids. Between the trimmed V and J ends, which lost 5 bases and 7 bases, there was a span of 12 bases. Germline CDR1 and CDR2: LNHDA and SQIVND (reference sequence). CDR3 sequence (DNA): TGTGCCAGTAGTGCAACTCTCGGGGAGCAGTACTTC. Its translation: CASSATLGEQYF. Using reference TRBV19 and TRBJ2-7 for the parts outside the CDR3, the full variable domain is DGGITQSPKYLFRKEGQNVTLSCEQNLNHDAMYWYRQDPGQGLRLIYYSQIVNDFQKGDIAEGYSVSREKKESFPLTVTSAQKNPTAFYLCASSATLGEQYFGPGTRLTVT.

The chain joins TRBV5-1 to TRBJ1-1; 9 nucleotides align to TRBD1. This CDR3 has 17 residues. Trimming cost V 5 bases and J 6 bases; bases outside gene matches: 17. Germline assignment: CDR1 SGHRS and CDR2 YFSETQ. The CDR3 reads CASSQKKTGGISSEAFF. The DNA of the CDR3 is TGCGCCAGCAGTCAAAAAAAGACAGGGGGAATATCCTCTGAAGCTTTCTTT.

This clone was detected only a few times. V gene TRBV28 combines with J gene TRBJ1-4; D may be TRBD1 (6 bases). Germline V lookup: CDR1 MDHEN, CDR2 SYDVKM. The V and J ends lost 3 bases and 3 bases respectively, with 11 bases between them. The CDR3 runs 15 residues. Here the CDR3 DNA reads TGTGCCAGCAGTTTTAGGGGGAATCCTAATGAAAAACTGTTTTTT. Translation gives CASSFRGNPNEKLFF. The full variable domain, with the rest looked up from reference TRBV28 and TRBJ1-4, is DVKVTQSSRYLVKRTGEKVFLECVQDMDHENMFWYRQDPGLGLRLIYFSYDVKMKEKGDIPEGYSVSREKKERFSLILESASTNQTSMYLCASSFRGNPNEKLFFGSGTQLSVL.

Only one count was recorded for this clone. The chain has TRBV27 and TRBJ1-5, with unresolved D. The CDR3 loop spans 13 amino acids. Deletions cut 2 bases from V and 6 bases from J, with 8 bases between. Germline V gene data show CDR1 as MNHEY and CDR2 as SMNVEV (reference sequence). The DNA of the CDR3 is TGTGCCAGCAGTTTAGGGCCTCGTCAGCCCCAGCATTTT. Its protein is CASSLGPRQPQHF.

This chain connects TRBV9 to TRBJ2-1; 13 positions match TRBD2. The CDR3 contains 15 residues. V was pared by 4 bases and J by 7 bases, with 5 bases of the junction left unmatched. The germline V gene has CDR1 SGDLS and CDR2 YYNGEE. In nucleotides, the CDR3 is TGTGCCAGCAGCTCGACTAGCGGGGGGAAGAATGAGCAGTTCTTC. Translation: CASSSTSGGKNEQFF. Using reference TRBV9 and TRBJ2-1 for the parts outside the CDR3, the full variable domain is DSGVTQTPKHLITATGQRVTLRCSPRSGDLSVYWYQQSLDQGLQFLIQYYNGEERAKGNILERFSAQQFPDLHSELNLSSLELGDSALYFCASSSTSGGKNEQFFGPGTRLTVL.

The chain couples TRBV7-9 to TRBJ1-1; 7 positions match TRBD1. CDR3 size: 15 residues. Germline lookup yields CDR1 SEHNR and CDR2 FQNEAQ (reference sequence). V lost 4 bases and J lost 1; bases outside the gene matches: 6. This chain's CDR3 is CASSSGQWQNTEAFF. CDR3 sequence (DNA): TGTGCCAGCAGCTCGGGACAGTGGCAGAACACTGAAGCTTTCTTT.

The gene calls are TRBV6-5 and TRBJ1-2, with D possibly being TRBD1 (5 bases). V was trimmed by 2 bases and J by 8 bases, leaving 21 bases between them. The CDR3 spans 16 residues. Per the germline V gene, CDR1 is MNHEY and CDR2 is SVGAGI. This CDR3 reads CASSYAGPWDPFGYTF. The CDR3, as DNA: TGTGCCAGCAGTTACGCGGGACCATGGGATCCCTTCGGCTACACCTTC.

This rearrangement joins TRBV4-3 to TRBJ1-1; TRBD1 matches at 9 bases. J gave up 8 bases and V 5 bases, and 6 bases lay outside the gene matches. The CDR3 is made up of 13 amino acids. Germline CDR1 and CDR2: LGHNA and YSLEER. CDR3 protein: CASSWTGAAEAFF. The CDR3 DNA follows: TGCGCCAGCAGCTGGACAGGGGCCGCCGAAGCTTTCTTT.

Concerning this clone: Additional DNA sequences in this sample encode the identical CDR3. The gene calls are TRBV2 and TRBJ1-4; a weak D match, TRBD1 (6 bases). The V gene's germline CDR1 is SNHLY and CDR2 FYNNEI. V lost 4 bases, J lost 0 bases, and 9 bases lay in between. The CDR3 is made up of 15 amino acids. CDR3: CASSGDTSTNEKLFF. The CDR3 nucleotides read TGTGCCAGCAGTGGGGACACCTCAACTAATGAAAAACTGTTTTTT.

The sample holds a few counts of this clone. The genes are TRBV27 and TRBJ1-2; D unclear. CDR1 and CDR2 (germline): MNHEY, SMNVEV (reference sequence). V gave up 5 bases and J gave up 8 bases, with 21 bases separating them. CDR3 length equals 15 residues. Here the CDR3 DNA reads TGTGCCAGCAGTCCCGACGCGGGCTTGATGTGGGGCTACACCTTC. The encoded protein is CASSPDAGLMWGYTF.

The gene calls are TRBV27 and TRBJ1-1; D not certain. The germline gives CDR1 MNHEY, CDR2 SMNVEV (reference sequence). V was clipped by 2 bases and J by 5 bases, with 9 bases between them. The CDR3 sequence is 13 residues long. The CDR3 loop is CASSLNRVTEAFF. The DNA for the CDR3 is TGTGCCAGCAGTTTAAACCGCGTAACTGAAGCTTTCTTT.

The rearrangement uses TRBV7-9 and TRBJ1-4; D call uncertain. Trimming took 7 bases from V and 5 from J, leaving 23 bases between them. CDR1 is SEHNR and CDR2 is FQNEAQ in the germline V gene (reference sequence). The CDR3 runs 17 residues. CDR3 nucleotides: TGTGCCAGCAACTCCGCCCGACTAGGGAGGAAGAATGAAAAACTGTTTTTT. Translating gives CASNSARLGRKNEKLFF. Variable domain in full (rest from reference TRBV7-9 and TRBJ1-4): DTGVSQNPRHKITKRGQNVTFRCDPISEHNRLYWYRQTLGQGPEFLTYFQNEAQLEKSRLLSDRFSAERPKGSFSTLEIQRTEQGDSAMYLCASNSARLGRKNEKLFFGSGTQLSVL.

This chain connects TRBV18 to TRBJ1-2, with 12 positions matching TRBD1. The germline CDR1 and CDR2 sequences are KGHSH and LQKENI. V shed 4 bases, J shed 3 bases, and the junction held 3 bases outside the gene matches. The CDR3 runs 15 residues. The CDR3 nucleotides are TGTGCCAGCTCACAAGGGACAGGGGGCTACTATGGCTACACCTTC. This codes for CASSQGTGGYYGYTF.

This chain links TRBV6-5 with TRBJ2-5, with TRBD1 as a possible D gene (6 bases). Germline V lookup: CDR1 MNHEY, CDR2 SVGAGI. V dropped 2 bases and J dropped 5 bases, with 12 bases sitting between them. This CDR3 region has 14 residues. The CDR3 bases are TGTGCCAGCAGTTACACAGGGCACAGGGAGACCCAGTACTTC. This codes for CASSYTGHRETQYF.

The rearrangement joins TRBV7-8 to TRBJ1-6; tentative D call: TRBD1 (5 bases). V was clipped by 1 base and J by 9 bases, with 16 bases between them. This CDR3 region has 16 residues. The V gene's germline CDR1 is SGHVS and CDR2 FQNEAQ. The CDR3 spells CASSLETALRGSPLHF. The DNA of the CDR3 is TGTGCCAGCAGCTTAGAGACTGCCCTAAGGGGTTCACCCCTCCACTTT.

CDR3 region: CASSDRGMNTEAFF. For the CDR3, the DNA is TGTGCCAGCAGTGACAGGGGGATGAACACTGAAGCTTTCTTT. V and J are TRBV6-5 and TRBJ1-1, with 9 bases that match TRBD1. Germline trimming cut 5 bases from V and 0 bases from J; bases unmatched to any gene: 1. This CDR3 contains 14 residues. Looked up from germline, CDR1 is MNHEY and CDR2 is SVGAGI.

The chain has TRBV28 and TRBJ1-5; the D is unclear. The ends were cut back, 2 bases at V and 1 base at J, with 3 bases in the middle. The CDR3 has 13 residues. Germline loops: CDR1 MDHEN, CDR2 SYDVKM. The CDR3, as DNA: TGTGCCAGCAGTTTAGGCAGCAATCAGCCCCAGCATTTT. Translated, it gives CASSLGSNQPQHF.

The V gene is TRBV7-3, the J gene TRBJ1-1; TRBD1 agrees at 7 bases. Trimming at V came to 3 bases and at J to 4 bases, leaving 8 bases not matched to a gene. The CDR3 runs 15 residues. Per germline, CDR1 SGHTA and CDR2 FQGTGA. In DNA, the CDR3 is TGTGCCAGCAGCTTCTCTACAGGGGCCGGCACTGAAGCTTTCTTT. Translation gives CASSFSTGAGTEAFF. The whole variable domain, remainder taken from reference TRBV7-3 and TRBJ1-1, is GAGVSQTPSNKVTEKGKYVELRCDPISGHTALYWYRQSLGQGPEFLIYFQGTGAADDSGLPNDRFFAVRPEGSVSTLKIQRTERGDSAVYLCASSFSTGAGTEAFFGQGTRLTVV.

The CDR3 coding sequence is TGTGCCAGCAGCTTGGTTTGGGGGGGACCAATGAACACTGAAGCTTTCTTT. It yields the protein CASSLVWGGPMNTEAFF. The V call is TRBV5-6, the J call TRBJ1-1; D perhaps matches TRBD1 (5 bases). The ends were cut back, 0 bases at V and 0 bases at J, with 15 bases in the middle. Looked up from germline, CDR1 is SGHDT and CDR2 is YYEEEE. The CDR3 spans 17 residues.

In its sample, this clone was seen once. The chain joins TRBV7-8 to TRBJ1-2, with 7 bases lining up with TRBD1. The CDR3 loop spans 14 amino acids. Germline trimming cut 1 base from V and 6 bases from J; bases unmatched to any gene: 5. From germline, CDR1 is SGHVS and CDR2 FQNEAQ. Here the CDR3 DNA reads TGTGCCAGCAGCTTAGGACAGGGCTCTGATGGCTACACCTTC. Its translation: CASSLGQGSDGYTF.